These T cell receptor beta chains were read from a single sample in a study of shared clonotypes between healthy human individuals. Some clones are missing from TCRdb's copy, which holds only in-frame ones; the method was immunoSEQ multiplex PCR. The repertoire has around 2.5 million clones, approximately 93% of them found once; the top ten carry approximately 0.37%. The sequencing input was naive CD4+ T cells from PBMCs. These receptors all come from a man aged 18 to 30 in good health. Some clones in this sample may be carry-over from other donors' samples. Both conserved end residues are part of each CDR3. D genes are given only for firm matches.

d_call	v_call	j_call	cdr3_aa
-	TRBV9	TRBJ1-3	CASTRTGQRNTIYF
TRBD2	TRBV18	TRBJ2-5	CASSPAGPRGQETQYF
-	TRBV15	TRBJ2-5	CATSRDLVDTLVATQYF
-	TRBV5-1	TRBJ1-2	CASSPSWGGLTYGYTF
TRBD1	TRBV18	TRBJ2-1	CASSPQTTGGTYNEQFF
-	TRBV6-1	TRBJ1-3	CASSEGPKGNTIYF
-	TRBV28	TRBJ2-1	CASSPPPYNEQFF
-	TRBV9	TRBJ1-2	CASSPTGTFHYGYTF
-	TRBV6-6	TRBJ2-1	CASSHGLGGSYNEQFF
-	TRBV27	TRBJ2-7	CAGTLGQSYEQYF
-	TRBV27	TRBJ2-7	CATSRRDGSSYEQYF
-	TRBV28	TRBJ2-3	CAASSGSTDTQYF
-	TRBV6-1	TRBJ2-7	CASSEWVFSEQYF
TRBD1	TRBV28	TRBJ2-5	CASSLRDRDLRTQYF
-	TRBV7-9	TRBJ2-7	CASSLGTGWGDSYEQYF
TRBD1	TRBV10-3	TRBJ1-5	CASGQGADQPQHF
-	TRBV20-1	TRBJ2-2	CSAIRTGELFF
TRBD1	TRBV18	TRBJ1-1	CASSLLGTGDLNTEAFF
-	TRBV25-1	TRBJ1-5	CASSGSSGNQPQHF
TRBD1	TRBV5-1	TRBJ1-2	CASSLGQGRGYGYTF
-	TRBV12-5	TRBJ2-7	CASGFGSTYEQYF
TRBD1	TRBV4-2	TRBJ1-4	CASSQNLVRGPYEKLFF
TRBD2	TRBV28	TRBJ2-3	CASTEPGLAGVGGQYF
-	TRBV28	TRBJ1-4	CASSFLSQRNEKLFF
TRBD2	TRBV15	TRBJ2-1	CATSSYMLAGDNEQFF
-	TRBV5-1	TRBJ2-7	CASSLGIDRYEQYF
-	TRBV18	TRBJ2-5	CASSPPGIQETQYF
TRBD1	TRBV19	TRBJ1-5	CASSIGGTGVQPQHF
-	TRBV6-5	TRBJ1-5	CASSYDGRNNQPQHF
-	TRBV21-1	TRBJ2-4	CASSKDPGRGKNIQYF
TRBD1	TRBV7-8	TRBJ1-2	CASSAGQGTNYGYTF
-	TRBV7-9	TRBJ2-1	CASSLDLNRGEQFF
-	TRBV28	TRBJ2-1	CASSFGGSYNEQFF
-	TRBV4-2	TRBJ1-5	CASSQEGRLVDQPQHF
TRBD2	TRBV28	TRBJ2-1	CASSPPSGRRYNEQFF
-	TRBV2	TRBJ2-1	CASSSLRLPYNEQFF
-	TRBV27	TRBJ2-1	CASMRTGSPSYNEQFF
-	TRBV5-8	TRBJ1-3	CASSLSEVSGNTIYF
-	TRBV2	TRBJ2-3	CASSDPGPSTDTQYF
-	TRBV14	TRBJ1-1	CASSQARASEAFF
-	TRBV7-2	TRBJ2-7	CASSLGQDYEQYF
TRBD2	TRBV12-5	TRBJ2-3	CASATGTSGRTDTQYF